Each of the 18 T cell receptor beta chains below was sequenced from the same sample in a study of OX40 agonist ivuxolimab in advanced cancers. Generated by immunoSEQ multiplex PCR, the TCRdb table keeps only in-frame clones and is missing some. The sample lists approximately 70,000 clones; 85% were seen once. Here the sequenced sample was CD4+ or CD8+ T cells sorted from blood, taken in a trial of the OX40 agonist ivuxolimab. Receptors were obtained from an adult with an advanced solid tumor such as melanoma, head and neck, liver or kidney cancer.

The chain is built from TRBV27 and TRBJ2-5, with 16 bases fitting TRBD2. Germline V gene data show CDR1 as MNHEY and CDR2 as SMNVEV (reference sequence). The CDR3 sequence is 17 residues long. The J segment lost 5 bases and the V segment lost 6 bases, leaving 9 bases of the junction unmatched. The CDR3, as DNA: TGTGCCAGCAGCCAACCGGGACTAGCGGGAGGGGCGGAGACCCAGTACTTC. Translating it yields CASSQPGLAGGAETQYF.

The sample holds one count of this clone. V is TRBV6-6 and J is TRBJ1-5; 8 bases line up with TRBD1. The CDR3 totals 15 residues. The germline CDR1 and CDR2 sequences are MNHNY and SVGAGI (reference sequence). After removal of 6 bases from V and 5 bases from J, the junction contained 9 bases not matched to a gene. The CDR3 sequence: CASSPGQALYQPQHF. The CDR3 DNA is TGTGCCAGCAGCCCGGGACAGGCCTTATATCAGCCCCAGCATTTT.

The V gene is TRBV6-5, the J gene TRBJ2-7, with unresolved D. V lost 6 bases and J 4 bases, leaving 19 bases between the germline ends. The CDR3 has 15 residues. Looked up from germline, CDR1 is MNHEY and CDR2 is SVGAGI. The CDR3 here is CASSPTGRLGYEQYF. In DNA form, the CDR3 reads TGTGCCAGCAGCCCTACCGGCAGGCTCGGGTACGAGCAGTACTTC.

The V call is TRBV27, the J call TRBJ2-3; D might be TRBD1 (5 bases). V shed 0 bases and J shed 0 bases, with 10 bases lying between them. Looked up from germline, CDR1 is MNHEY and CDR2 is SMNVEV (reference sequence). This CDR3 is 16 amino acids long. DNA of the CDR3: TGTGCCAGCAGTTTATCCCGACAGCGTAGCACAGATACGCAGTATTTT. Its protein product is CASSLSRQRSTDTQYF.

The rearrangement uses TRBV13 and TRBJ2-5; 10 nucleotides agree with TRBD2. The CDR3 sequence is 15 residues long. With 3 bases clipped from V and 2 bases from J, the junction kept 3 bases outside the gene matches. Looked up from germline, CDR1 is PRHDT and CDR2 is FYEKMQ (reference sequence). The CDR3, as DNA: TGTGCCAGCAGCTTCCGGACTAGCGGTCAAGAGACCCAGTACTTC. Its protein is CASSFRTSGQETQYF.

The chain joins TRBV9 to TRBJ2-1; 9 nucleotides agree with TRBD2. Trimming took 4 bases from V and 7 from J; bases not matched to a gene: 6. The CDR3 length is 14 residues. CDR1 is SGDLS and CDR2 is YYNGEE in the germline V gene. CDR3: CASSTAGGTNEQFF. The CDR3 DNA sequence: TGTGCCAGCAGCACGGCGGGAGGGACTAATGAGCAGTTCTTC.

The V gene is TRBV6-6, the J gene TRBJ2-1; TRBD2 aligns across 8 bases. CDR1 is MNHNY, CDR2 SVGAGI, per germline (reference sequence). The trim removed 6 bases at V and 9 bases at J, leaving 10 bases unmatched. The CDR3 loop spans 14 amino acids. The CDR3 DNA follows: TGTGCCAGCAGGACGGGGGGGAAGTATCCTGAGCAGTTCTTC. This translates into CASRTGGKYPEQFF.

The V gene is TRBV30, the J gene TRBJ2-2; D gene ambiguous. Germline CDR1 is GTSNPN and CDR2 is SVGIG (reference sequence). The CDR3 contains 12 residues. The V end was cut by 2 bases, the J end by 5 bases, with 6 bases between. CDR3 sequence reads: CAWSTITGELFF. DNA of the CDR3: TGTGCCTGGAGTACGATAACCGGGGAGCTGTTTTTT.

This chain connects TRBV11-2 to TRBJ2-1; 9 bases line up with TRBD2. V shed 6 bases and J 0 bases; nucleotides not matched to a gene: 9. Germline loops: CDR1 SGHAT, CDR2 FQNNGV. The CDR3 has 17 residues. In DNA, the CDR3 is TGTGCCAGCAGAGGACTAGCGCCTAAGTCCTCCTACAATGAGCAGTTCTTC. This gives the protein CASRGLAPKSSYNEQFF.

V is TRBV4-2 and J is TRBJ1-2; TRBD1 agrees at 9 bases. V gave up 0 bases and J gave up 4 bases; unmatched junction bases: 3. This CDR3 contains 15 residues. The germline CDR1 and CDR2 sequences are LGHNA and YNFKEQ. As DNA, the CDR3 is TGTGCCAGCAGCCAAGACGCGACAGGGGGCTATGGCTACACCTTC. This sequence encodes CASSQDATGGYGYTF.

This clone was picked up a small number of times. This chain uses TRBV30 with TRBJ1-4; D unresolved. The germline V gene encodes CDR1 GTSNPN and CDR2 SVGIG (reference sequence). The length of the CDR3 is 16 residues. V was pared by 1 base and J by 4 bases, with 16 bases between. The CDR3 protein is CAWSGPTAVVNEKLFF. As DNA, the CDR3 is TGTGCCTGGAGTGGGCCAACGGCGGTCGTTAATGAAAAACTGTTTTTT.

The genes are TRBV6-5 and TRBJ1-2; a weak D match, TRBD1 (6 bases). The germline gives CDR1 MNHEY, CDR2 SVGAGI. V lost 3 bases and J lost 2, with 7 bases in between. This CDR3 is built from 13 residues. The CDR3 spells CASSYQGNYGYTF. Here the CDR3 DNA reads TGTGCCAGCAGTTATCAGGGGAACTATGGCTACACCTTC.

The chain joins TRBV6-5 to TRBJ2-2, with 10 nucleotides matching TRBD1. The germline gives CDR1 MNHEY, CDR2 SVGAGI. V lost 6 bases, J lost 4 bases, and 5 bases stayed unmatched. There are 15 residues in the CDR3. The CDR3 DNA sequence: TGTGCCAGCAGCCGACAGGGGGCGGTCACCGGGGAGCTGTTTTTT. It yields the protein CASSRQGAVTGELFF.

The rearrangement links TRBV28 to TRBJ2-7, with a possible D match to TRBD1 (6 bases). The CDR3 is 16 amino acids. Trimming removed 0 bases from V and 0 bases from J, with 12 bases in between. CDR1 and CDR2 from the germline V gene are MDHEN and SYDVKM. The CDR3 nucleotides are TGTGCCAGCAGTTTATGGGGGACAACTGGCTCCTACGAGCAGTACTTC. Translating it yields CASSLWGTTGSYEQYF.

The V and J genes are TRBV30 and TRBJ1-1; TRBD1 agrees at 7 bases. With 2 bases clipped from V and 6 bases from J, the junction kept 6 bases outside the gene matches. In germline, CDR1 is GTSNPN, CDR2 SVGIG (reference sequence). This CDR3 is 13 amino acids long. The CDR3 is CAWSLQGGSEAFF. The CDR3 bases are TGTGCCTGGAGTCTGCAGGGGGGTTCTGAAGCTTTCTTT.

A single count supports this clone. The V call is TRBV12-5, the J call TRBJ1-2; D call uncertain. Germline CDR1 reads LGHNT; CDR2 reads FRNRAP. V lost 1 base to trimming and J lost 4 bases, with 10 bases between them. The CDR3 sequence is 14 residues long. CDR3 in DNA: TGTGCTAGTGGTTTGGGGAACAGCTTCTATGGCTACACCTTC. As protein: CASGLGNSFYGYTF.

The chain links TRBV2 to TRBJ2-5; 7 bases line up with TRBD1. The ends lost 6 bases at V and 1 base at J; junction bases unmatched: 2. The CDR3 has 13 amino acids. The germline gives CDR1 SNHLY, CDR2 FYNNEI. Here the CDR3 DNA reads TGTGCCAGCAGGAGGGACAGCCAAGAGACCCAGTACTTC. It translates to CASRRDSQETQYF.

The gene calls are TRBV10-3 and TRBJ2-7; 10 positions agree with TRBD1. This CDR3 contains 16 residues. The J segment lost 6 bases and the V segment lost 2 bases, leaving 10 bases of the junction unmatched. Germline loops: CDR1 ENHRY, CDR2 SYGVKD. For the CDR3, the DNA is TGTGCCATCAGTGAGACGACAGGGGGCGCTGGGGGCGAGCAGTACTTC. Translating gives CAISETTGGAGGEQYF.